One T cell receptor beta chain is described in this entry. The antigen this receptor binds is unknown. No much larger clonotype is one base removed from it; base qualities were not supplied. The germline V gene supplies CDR1 SQVTM and CDR2 ANQGSEA. The germline V and J ends show losses of 4 bases and 4 bases respectively, and no gene match explains 5 bases of the junction. Counted from cysteine to phenylalanine, this CDR3 has 13 amino acids. Solely the CDR3 DNA is kept, with 39 bases framed from the first base. The source of the sample is a study of CD8 T cells in Susac syndrome (dated by TCRdb to the late 2010s). About the full investigation: Among the sequenced Susac syndrome patients, more than 5 had clinically active disease and about eight were in clinical remission. Susac syndrome patients were therapy-naive, on corticosteroids (some also receiving IVIg), or on IVIg alone at blood withdrawal. Repertoire sequencing was used to test whether CD8+ T cell activation and differentiation in Susac syndrome was antigen driven. What the work shows at the level of the full study, not this receptor alone: The TCR sequencing and HLA analysis was acknowledged to have included a relatively small number of individuals. In the CD4+ T cell repertoire of Susac syndrome patients, clonal expansion was not detected.

RNA was extracted with the RNeasy kit and 0.5 to 1 ug was reverse transcribed using random hexamers. The immunoSEQ multiplex PCR assay, covering 54 Vbeta and 13 Jbeta segments, was used to amplify TCR beta CDR3 regions. Bias from PCR amplification was corrected by using a synthetic template baseline for primer optimization and for computational correction. As for how the authors treated the data: Reads were annotated to V, D and J genes per IMGT and analyzed with immunoSEQ Analyzer, keeping only productive sequences. To calculate clonality, Shannon entropy was normalized by log2 of the number of productive unique sequences and then subtracted from one. For each patient and control, public and private clones were evaluated within the 100 most prevalent clones. Susac-specific clones were defined as absent from healthy and MS cohorts, around 970 published viral clones and other ImmuneACCESS disease sequences. The public sequencing data were trimmed at Q25 with fastp and processed into clonotypes with MiXCR by TCRdb, which kept only in-frame beta chains. Under each unique CDR3 protein, matching rows form one entry showing the most common genes and DNA. These V and J calls derive from TCRdb rather than the authors' analysis. This sample comprises 110,000 to 150,000 distinct CDR3 sequences, almost 96% of them detected only once. 0.065% to 0.095% of the sample lies in the top ten.

Peripheral blood CD8+ and CD4+ T cells from healthy donors, Susac syndrome patients and multiple sclerosis patients were profiled using high-throughput TCR beta sequencing. Susac syndrome patients met recently defined diagnostic criteria for definite or probable disease. Bulk CD8+ and CD4+ T cells were purified by magnetic negative isolation, whereas CD8+ TEMRA cells were enriched by FACS. Blood was drawn into EDTA tubes, processed within 24 hours, and PBMCs were isolated by density gradient centrifugation. PBMCs intended for TCR sequencing were cryopreserved in liquid nitrogen and thawed later in a water bath at 37 degrees C. A purity of at least 90% was achieved for sorted or isolated CD4+, CD8+ and CD8+ TEMRA cells.

The rearranged segments are TRBV29-1 and TRBJ2-7; 9 bases in the junction line up with TRBD1. This clonotype was obtained from a human donor with Susac syndrome. Sequences were obtained from CD4+ T cells from PBMCs. The DNA reads as follows: TGCAGCGTTGGGGGGACAGGGCCGTACGAGCAGTACTTC. It is translated as CSVGGTGPYEQYF.